This T cell receptor (beta chain) was captured in a study of blood T cell repertoires in COVID-19 (dated by TCRdb to between 2020 and 2021). For the study in its entirety: Collaborator samples came from the United States, Italy and Spain and covered acute and convalescent phases of COVID-19. The material from the prospective study consisted of cDNA or gDNA derived from T cells, B-cell-depleted T cells, or PBMCs. Subjects who had been exposed to COVID-19, were actively infected with it, or had recovered from it provided the deeply sampled blood TCRbeta repertoires that made up the dataset. The repertoires were made available in a free public database intended to serve as a resource for research on the immune response to SARS-CoV-2. Samples were obtained from the ongoing ImmuneRACE study (first 160 participants) and from 1,000 to 1,500 subjects provided by 6 global collaborators. Nearly every sample came with metadata listing a de-identified subject ID, COVID-19 status, age in years and sex. Where available, HLA class I and class II types were obtained from metadata supplied by the sample provider rather than from assay-based typing. Study-wide conclusions, independent of this receptor: The quantity of clinical and demographic metadata differed by source and by participant and was supplied without curation.

Turning to this clone: There is no known antigen for this receptor. No base qualities exist here, and no much larger clone lies one base off it.

Whole blood was collected in K2EDTA tubes by collaborating institutions according to the institutions' own protocols. For TCRbeta analysis, collaborators shipped samples as frozen whole blood, isolated PBMCs, or DNA extracted from either of those sample types. TCRbeta CDR3 regions were amplified from genomic DNA using the immunoSEQ Assay, a bias-controlled multiplex PCR. In the source study's methods: The number of nucleated cells in each sample was estimated by amplification of reference gene primers within the assay. To quantify the absolute abundance of each unique TCRbeta CDR3 rearrangement, sequence reads were collapsed and filtered. For each sample, productive Simpson clonality was calculated by taking the square root of Simpson's diversity index across productive rearrangements. TCRdb holds this immuneACCESS table with in-frame rearrangements only. Some clones are missing; in checked studies, unresolved V genes explain under half, and the rest has no known cause. V, J and clone size were drawn from that table, and D and trimming were deduced from the DNA. In this sample the table shows about 200,000 clones, 65% to 90% of which occur a single time. The top ten clonotypes cover approximately 5% of the sample.

Sample: peripheral blood. The source of this sequence is a human donor in a cohort sampled during active COVID-19.

The DNA is as follows: TGTGCCACCGGGACGGGGGGCAGAGGGCTGAATGAGCAGTTCTTC. The encoded protein is CATGTGGRGLNEQFF. This sequence uses TRBV24-1 and TRBJ2-1; the D gene is perhaps TRBD2, from 7 matching bases. At the junction V is shortened by 9 bases and J by 7 bases, with 21 bases in between. The germline V gene gives CDR1 as KGHDR and CDR2 as SFDVKD. The CDR3 has 15 amino acids, counting the end cysteine and phenylalanine. Only the CDR3 region is kept as DNA, spanning 45 bases read in frame from base 1.